The 30 T cell receptor beta chains in this list originate from one sample, sequenced in a study of OX40 agonist ivuxolimab in advanced cancers. The data were produced by immunoSEQ multiplex PCR, yet TCRdb's version contains in-frame clones alone and is incomplete. The table records more than 65,000 clones, around four fifths of them present only once. Sequencing used CD4+ or CD8+ T cells sorted from blood, obtained in a trial of the OX40 agonist ivuxolimab. Receptor source: an adult with an advanced solid tumor such as melanoma, head and neck, liver or kidney cancer.

The gene calls are TRBV2 and TRBJ2-5; D is tentatively TRBD1 or TRBD2 (5 bases each). Germline CDR1 reads SNHLY; CDR2 reads FYNNEI. V lost 6 bases, J lost 3 bases, and 20 bases lay in between. This CDR3 contains 16 residues. The CDR3 is CASRGVRGGLKETQYF. Written as DNA, the CDR3 is TGTGCCAGCAGGGGGGTTCGAGGCGGGTTAAAAGAGACCCAGTACTTC. The full variable domain, in which reference TRBV2 and TRBJ2-5 provide the parts outside the CDR3, is EPEVTQTPSHQVTQMGQEVILRCVPISNHLYFYWYRQILGQKVEFLVSFYNNEISEKSEIFDDQFSVERPDGSNFTLKIRSTKLEDSAMYFCASRGVRGGLKETQYFGPGTRLLVL.

This chain uses TRBV11-2 with TRBJ2-1, with 9 bases aligning to TRBD2. This CDR3 spans 16 amino acids. V lost 3 bases, J lost 2 bases, and 5 bases stayed unmatched. In germline, CDR1 is SGHAT, CDR2 FQNNGV. The CDR3 here is CASSFIAGAPYNEQFF. DNA of the CDR3: TGTGCCAGCAGCTTCATAGCGGGAGCCCCCTACAATGAGCAGTTCTTC.

The V call is TRBV9, the J call TRBJ2-7; no clear D gene. The CDR3 has 15 amino acids. Germline assignment: CDR1 SGDLS and CDR2 YYNGEE. V was trimmed by 1 base and J by 5 bases, leaving 16 bases between them. This CDR3 reads CASSVSTEPVHEQYF. The CDR3 nucleotides are TGTGCCAGCAGCGTAAGTACCGAACCGGTCCACGAGCAGTACTTC. The full variable domain, its missing parts supplied by reference TRBV9 and TRBJ2-7, is DSGVTQTPKHLITATGQRVTLRCSPRSGDLSVYWYQQSLDQGLQFLIQYYNGEERAKGNILERFSAQQFPDLHSELNLSSLELGDSALYFCASSVSTEPVHEQYFGPGTRLTVT.

J is TRBJ1-3 and V is TRBV9, with 7 positions matching TRBD1. The CDR3 totals 15 residues. Germline-derived CDR1 and CDR2 are SGDLS and YYNGEE. The J segment lost 4 bases and the V segment lost 0 bases, leaving 4 bases of the junction unmatched. CDR3 bases: TGTGCCAGCAGCGTAGGGAGGGGGCAAGGAAACACCATATATTTT. The encoded protein is CASSVGRGQGNTIYF.

The J gene is TRBJ2-6, the V gene TRBV18; the match to TRBD2 covers 7 bases. The CDR3 has 17 amino acids. Per germline, CDR1 KGHSH and CDR2 LQKENI. Trimming cost V 4 bases and J 4 bases; bases outside gene matches: 10. As DNA, the CDR3 is TGTGCCAGCTCACAACCTGGGGAGGGGCTGGGGGCCAACGTCCTGACTTTC. It codes for CASSQPGEGLGANVLTF.

The genes are TRBV5-1 and TRBJ2-5, with 7 nucleotides matching TRBD2. Germline CDR1 reads SGHRS; CDR2 reads YFSETQ. Trimming at V came to 3 bases and at J to 2 bases, leaving 4 bases not matched to a gene. CDR3 size: 14 residues. The CDR3 coding sequence is TGCGCCAGCAGCTCCGGGACTATACAAGAGACCCAGTACTTC. Amino acids: CASSSGTIQETQYF. The full variable domain, completed using reference TRBV5-1 and TRBJ2-5, is KAGVTQTPRYLIKTRGQQVTLSCSPISGHRSVSWYQQTPGQGLQFLFEYFSETQRNKGNFPGRFSGRQFSNSRSEMNVSTLELGDSALYLCASSSGTIQETQYFGPGTRLLVL.

This chain connects TRBV5-4 to TRBJ1-1; possibly TRBD1 for D (6 bases). The V and J ends lost 3 bases and 11 bases respectively, with 23 bases between them. This CDR3 is built from 15 residues. Germline values: CDR1 SGHNT, CDR2 YYREEE (reference sequence). CDR3 bases: TGTGCCAGCAGCTCCCGCGGCGACAGGCTCGGAGCGGCTTTCTTT. As protein: CASSSRGDRLGAAFF.

This chain uses TRBV2 with TRBJ1-5; D unresolved. Germline V gene sequence: CDR1 SNHLY, CDR2 FYNNEI. V dropped 3 bases and J dropped 0 bases, with 9 bases sitting between them. The CDR3 length is 15 residues. CDR3 coding DNA: TGTGCCAGCAGTGAGGAGACGTTTAGCAATCAGCCCCAGCATTTT. Amino acid sequence: CASSEETFSNQPQHF.

V gene TRBV27 combines with J gene TRBJ1-1; 8 bases fit TRBD1. The CDR3 covers 17 residues. The germline V gene has CDR1 MNHEY and CDR2 SMNVEV (reference sequence). With 4 bases clipped from V and 0 bases from J, the junction kept 10 bases outside the gene matches. CDR3 protein: CASSSDRALLMNTEAFF. The CDR3, as DNA: TGTGCCAGCAGTTCGGACAGGGCCCTTTTAATGAACACTGAAGCTTTCTTT.

Only a few counts were recorded for this clone. This chain links TRBV28 with TRBJ2-3, with 7 positions matching TRBD1. There are 15 residues in the CDR3. Germline assignment: CDR1 MDHEN and CDR2 SYDVKM. V lost 1 base to trimming and J lost 3 bases; unmatched junction nucleotides: 4. The CDR3 protein is CASSLFGQETDTQYF. In nucleotides, the CDR3 is TGTGCCAGCAGTTTATTCGGACAGGAAACAGATACGCAGTATTTT.

The chain has TRBV11-3 and TRBJ2-3, with 8 bases matching TRBD2. This CDR3 region has 16 residues. After removal of 2 bases from V and 2 bases from J, the junction contained 6 bases not matched to a gene. Germline assignment: CDR1 SGHNT and CDR2 YENEEA. The DNA for the CDR3 is TGTGCCAGCAGCTTACGGGCGGGGGGACTCACAGATACGCAGTATTTT. It yields the protein CASSLRAGGLTDTQYF. Based on the CDR3 plus reference TRBV11-3 and TRBJ2-3, the full variable domain is EAGVVQSPRYKIIEKKQPVAFWCNPISGHNTLYWYLQNLGQGPELLIRYENEEAVDDSQLPKDRFSAERLKGVDSTLKIQPAELGDSAVYLCASSLRAGGLTDTQYFGPGTRLTVL.

The count of this clone is one. The J gene is TRBJ2-7, the V gene TRBV6-6, with TRBD1 matching 8 bases. The germline V gene encodes CDR1 MNHNY and CDR2 SVGAGI (reference sequence). The CDR3 sequence is 14 residues long. Germline trimming cut 5 bases from V and 1 base from J; bases unmatched to any gene: 4. The chain's CDR3 is CASSTGQGSYEQYF. The CDR3 region has the DNA TGTGCCAGCAGTACTGGACAGGGTTCCTACGAGCAGTACTTC.

The chain is built from TRBV7-3 and TRBJ2-6; D is tentatively TRBD1 or TRBD2 (5 bases each). This CDR3 contains 16 residues. V lost 4 bases to trimming and J lost 1 base, with 11 bases between them. Germline lookup yields CDR1 SGHTA and CDR2 FQGTGA. CDR3 bases: TGTGCCAGCAGCTCCCCAGGGAGATCTGGGGCCAACGTCCTGACTTTC. Amino acid sequence: CASSSPGRSGANVLTF.

Only a few counts were recorded for this clone. J is TRBJ2-1 and V is TRBV27; TRBD2 agrees at 8 bases. The CDR3 has 14 amino acids. Germline V gene lookup returns CDR1 MNHEY and CDR2 SMNVEV (reference sequence). Trimming removed 2 bases from V and 6 bases from J; junction bases left unmatched: 3. As DNA, the CDR3 is TGTGCCAGCAGTTTACGTCTAGCGGGCAATGAGCAGTTCTTC. It translates to CASSLRLAGNEQFF.

V gene TRBV19 combines with J gene TRBJ2-6, with a tentative D call TRBD2 (7 bases). The CDR3 is 16 residues long. CDR1 is LNHDA, CDR2 SQIVND, per germline (reference sequence). The ends were cut back, 7 bases at V and 1 base at J, with 14 bases in the middle. DNA of the CDR3: TGTGCCAGTATGGGGGGGCGCGGATCTGGGGCCAACGTCCTGACTTTC. Its protein is CASMGGRGSGANVLTF.

V usage is TRBV28 and J usage is TRBJ2-7, with 9 bases lining up with TRBD2. Looked up from germline, CDR1 is MDHEN and CDR2 is SYDVKM. This CDR3 comprises 14 residues. The ends lost 3 bases at V and 7 bases at J; junction bases unmatched: 7. CDR3 amino acids: CASSFSGTSREQYF. CDR3 coding DNA: TGTGCCAGCAGTTTTAGTGGGACTAGCAGGGAGCAGTACTTC. Supplemented by reference TRBV28 and TRBJ2-7, the full variable domain reads DVKVTQSSRYLVKRTGEKVFLECVQDMDHENMFWYRQDPGLGLRLIYFSYDVKMKEKGDIPEGYSVSREKKERFSLILESASTNQTSMYLCASSFSGTSREQYFGPGTRLTVT.

This rearrangement joins TRBV7-8 to TRBJ2-2; perhaps TRBD1 as D (5 bases). Trimming left V 0 bases short and J 1 base short, with 6 bases between. This CDR3 comprises 15 residues. Germline V gene sequence: CDR1 SGHVS, CDR2 FQNEAQ. The CDR3 loop reads CASSLAGVNTGELFF. In DNA, the CDR3 is TGTGCCAGCAGCTTAGCAGGGGTGAACACCGGGGAGCTGTTTTTT.

The chain couples TRBV15 to TRBJ2-5; 8 positions agree with TRBD1. This CDR3 contains 16 residues. The germline V gene has CDR1 LNHNV and CDR2 YYDKDF (reference sequence). The J segment lost 5 bases and the V segment lost 5 bases, leaving 13 bases of the junction unmatched. The CDR3 is CATSGKDRDARETQYF. CDR3 coding DNA: TGTGCCACCAGCGGAAAGGACAGGGATGCTAGGGAGACCCAGTACTTC.

The V call is TRBV6-1, the J call TRBJ2-5, with 9 bases identical to TRBD1. The CDR3 runs 13 residues. V trimming: 5 bases; J trimming: 4 bases; junction bases outside the gene matches: 2. Per the germline V gene, CDR1 is MNHNS and CDR2 is SASEGT. Here the CDR3 DNA reads TGTGCCAGCAGTCGACAGGGGGGAGAGACCCAGTACTTC. It encodes CASSRQGGETQYF.

The genes are TRBV11-2 and TRBJ2-7; D call uncertain. V gave up 1 base and J gave up 3 bases, with 7 bases separating them. This CDR3 has 13 residues. The germline V gene encodes CDR1 SGHAT and CDR2 FQNNGV. For the CDR3, the DNA is TGTGCCAGCAGCTTAGCATCTGGCTACGAGCAGTACTTC. Translating gives CASSLASGYEQYF.

V is TRBV19 and J is TRBJ2-5, with TRBD2 as a possible D gene (5 bases). Trimming pared 1 base from V and 5 bases from J, leaving 17 bases between. CDR1 is LNHDA, CDR2 SQIVND, per germline (reference sequence). The CDR3 has 16 residues. The CDR3 spells CASSIVSRGSQETQYF. CDR3 nucleotides: TGTGCCAGTAGTATAGTCAGTAGAGGGTCGCAGGAGACCCAGTACTTC.

Note on this clone: A much larger clone is a single base away; this may be a read error. This chain uses TRBV5-1 with TRBJ1-2, with D possibly being TRBD1 (6 bases). Germline lookup yields CDR1 SGHRS and CDR2 YFSETQ. V was pared by 6 bases and J by 6 bases, with 12 bases between. This CDR3 has 12 residues. CDR3: CASNYGQNGYTF. DNA for the CDR3: TGCGCCAGCAACTACGGACAGAATGGCTACACCTTC.

The chain has TRBV2 and TRBJ2-7, with TRBD2 as a possible D gene (5 bases). V dropped 5 bases and J dropped 5 bases, with 7 bases sitting between them. The CDR3 length is 11 residues. CDR1 SNHLY and CDR2 FYNNEI come from the germline V gene. The CDR3 is CASSSGNEQYF. DNA of the CDR3: TGTGCCAGCAGTTCCGGGAACGAGCAGTACTTC.

This clone occurred once. The rearrangement links TRBV18 to TRBJ2-1; maybe TRBD2 (7 bases). This CDR3 comprises 16 residues. Per germline, CDR1 KGHSH and CDR2 LQKENI. Deletions cut 0 bases from V and 5 bases from J, with 14 bases between. The CDR3 DNA reads TGTGCCAGCTCACCACCGTCGCGGGGGCTCCACAATGAGCAGTTCTTC. Translating it yields CASSPPSRGLHNEQFF.

This clone came up once. The genes are TRBV6-5 and TRBJ2-7; D may be TRBD1 (5 bases). Germline V gene data show CDR1 as MNHEY and CDR2 as SVGAGI. The CDR3 sequence is 14 residues long. Trimming removed 6 bases from V and 1 base from J, with 13 bases in between. The CDR3 region has the DNA TGTGCCAGCAGGGATGGGGCAGGATCCTACGAGCAGTACTTC. It codes for CASRDGAGSYEQYF.

This clone appeared a single time. This rearrangement joins TRBV4-1 to TRBJ2-3, with D perhaps matching TRBD2 (6 bases). The V gene's germline CDR1 is MGHRA and CDR2 YSYEKL. The V gene lost 6 bases and the J gene lost 1 base, with 32 bases spanning the gap. The CDR3 loop spans 21 amino acids. The CDR3 region is CASSHGMLTLSGRIRTDTQYF. The DNA of the CDR3 is TGCGCCAGCAGTCATGGGATGCTAACGTTGTCGGGGAGGATCCGCACAGATACGCAGTATTTT.

The chain recombines TRBV7-9 with TRBJ2-5, with 9 bases fitting TRBD1. Trimming cost V 6 bases and J 5 bases; bases outside gene matches: 10. The CDR3 consists of 15 residues. Looked up from germline, CDR1 is SEHNR and CDR2 is FQNEAQ (reference sequence). CDR3 bases: TGTGCCAGCAGGTCACTGGGACAGGGCAGCGAGACCCAGTACTTC. Protein sequence: CASRSLGQGSETQYF.

This clone was observed a handful of times. The rearrangement uses TRBV5-1 and TRBJ2-1; the D is unclear. CDR3 length: 15 amino acids. Trimming removed 0 bases at V and 0 bases at J, with 7 bases between. Germline CDR1 SGHRS, CDR2 YFSETQ. The CDR3 loop reads CASSLGGNSYNEQFF. For the CDR3, the DNA is TGCGCCAGCAGCTTGGGGGGTAACTCCTACAATGAGCAGTTCTTC.

This chain joins TRBV19 and TRBJ1-1; 9 bases agree with TRBD1. The CDR3 runs 18 residues. Trimming took 6 bases from V and 5 from J; bases not matched to a gene: 19. Germline-derived CDR1 and CDR2 are LNHDA and SQIVND (reference sequence). The CDR3 DNA reads as TGTGCCAGTAGCCCGACGTCGGGACAGGGTTCTCGGCCGACTGAAGCTTTCTTT. Translating it yields CASSPTSGQGSRPTEAFF.

The J gene is TRBJ1-2, the V gene TRBV14, with D uncertain. Trimming shortened V by 0 bases and J by 5 bases, and 13 bases separated the two germline ends. CDR3 length: 15 residues. Per germline, CDR1 SGHDN and CDR2 FVKESK. CDR3 sequence reads: CASSQDGRVRYGYTF. CDR3 nucleotides: TGTGCCAGCAGCCAAGACGGGCGGGTTCGATATGGCTACACCTTC.